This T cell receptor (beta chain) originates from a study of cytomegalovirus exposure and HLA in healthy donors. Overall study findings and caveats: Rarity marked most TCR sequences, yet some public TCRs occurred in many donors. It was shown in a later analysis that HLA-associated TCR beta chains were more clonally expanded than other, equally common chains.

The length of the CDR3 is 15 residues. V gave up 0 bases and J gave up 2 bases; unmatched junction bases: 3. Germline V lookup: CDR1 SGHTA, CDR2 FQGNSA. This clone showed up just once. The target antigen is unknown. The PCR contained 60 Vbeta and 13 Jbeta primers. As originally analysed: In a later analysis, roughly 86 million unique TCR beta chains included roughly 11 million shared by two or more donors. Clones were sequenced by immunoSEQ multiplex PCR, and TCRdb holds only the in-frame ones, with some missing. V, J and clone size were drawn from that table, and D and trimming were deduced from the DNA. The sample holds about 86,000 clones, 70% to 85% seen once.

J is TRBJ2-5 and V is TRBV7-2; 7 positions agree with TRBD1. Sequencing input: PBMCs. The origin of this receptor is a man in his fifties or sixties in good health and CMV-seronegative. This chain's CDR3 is CASSLARDRQETQYF. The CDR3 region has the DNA TGTGCCAGCAGCTTAGCTAGGGACAGACAAGAGACCCAGTACTTC.